A selection of T cell receptor beta chains follows, all from one sample in a study of cytomegalovirus exposure and HLA in healthy donors. Here immunoSEQ multiplex PCR was the method, and the copy in TCRdb shows in-frame clones only, minus some. The sample yields about 190,000 clones, over 70% seen once. The sequencing input was PBMCs. All receptors come from a man aged 25 to 40 in good health and CMV-seronegative. Both conserved end residues are trimmed from each CDR3. Clone sizes are given selectively: once, few, many, or a class where the clone is expanded.

V gene	clone size	J gene	CDR3 protein
TRBV5-1	.	TRBJ1-1	ASSSPPGQGRDTEAF
TRBV7-2	.	TRBJ2-1	ASSFSVLDNEQF
TRBV28	.	TRBJ1-6	ASNPQGNSPLH
TRBV9	.	TRBJ2-1	ASSEAGRTGGEQF
TRBV2	.	TRBJ1-2	ASSRTGNYGYT
TRBV28	.	TRBJ2-7	ASRRSALAGGEQY
TRBV28	.	TRBJ2-7	ASSPMTSGGIGEQY
TRBV5-1	.	TRBJ2-7	ASSSGTVEEQY
TRBV4-1	.	TRBJ2-1	ASSDLKWDLSYNEQF
TRBV7-2	.	TRBJ1-6	ASSSRTGVSSPLH
TRBV6-5	.	TRBJ1-2	ASSDDRARTGYT
TRBV2	.	TRBJ2-3	ASERTGVTDTQY
TRBV6-6	few	TRBJ2-2	ASRTGTRTGELF
TRBV5-4	.	TRBJ2-7	ASSLGPSSYEQY
TRBV6-5	.	TRBJ2-1	ASSYSSGAGNEQF
TRBV7-2	.	TRBJ1-4	ASTQGTGGFEKLF
TRBV6-6	.	TRBJ2-3	ASSRIAGGGTDTQY
TRBV27	.	TRBJ2-7	ASSPTGGDHYEQY
TRBV29-1	few	TRBJ2-7	STLAGSYEQY
TRBV5-4	.	TRBJ2-2	ASSLGQGESFTGELF
TRBV2	.	TRBJ1-1	ASTGTGVNTEAF
TRBV7-9	.	TRBJ2-7	ASTNLQGANEQY
TRBV19	few	TRBJ2-7	ASSPGVSAYEQY
TRBV19	once	TRBJ1-5	ASSIDRDNQPQH
TRBV19	.	TRBJ1-2	ASSSRRAGYGYT
TRBV19	.	TRBJ1-1	ASSIQGGYTEAF
TRBV6-5	.	TRBJ2-1	ASSYRLAGYNEQF
TRBV12-5	.	TRBJ2-5	ASGPGGVAQETQY
TRBV7-9	.	TRBJ2-3	ASSPQPGLAGSTDTQY
TRBV18	.	TRBJ2-2	ASSRMAGGATGELF
TRBV7-8	.	TRBJ1-2	ASSYELYGYT
TRBV29-1	.	TRBJ2-1	SVEARGAGDGYNEQF
TRBV19	few	TRBJ1-6	ASSTPGWGSSPLH
TRBV27	.	TRBJ1-5	ASSLRGEGNQPQH
TRBV4-1	.	TRBJ1-1	ASSQGLEGVTEAF
TRBV5-5	.	TRBJ2-1	ASTAADPYNEQF
TRBV18	.	TRBJ2-4	ASSPTAILAKNIQY
TRBV15	once	TRBJ1-4	ATTWGLNEKLF
TRBV7-9	.	TRBJ1-6	ASRGEFNSPLH
TRBV28	.	TRBJ2-2	ASSPWTGAGELF
TRBV2	.	TRBJ2-3	ASSSGLAGGLDTQY
TRBV19	.	TRBJ2-7	ASSPGLSYEQY
TRBV11-2	.	TRBJ2-2	ASSLDLAGGYTGELF
TRBV7-8	few	TRBJ2-7	ASSFPGTYEQY
TRBV18	.	TRBJ1-1	ASSGQGMNTEAF
TRBV20-1	.	TRBJ2-5	SVSDRETQY
TRBV10-3	.	TRBJ2-5	AIRDSLQETQY
TRBV19	.	TRBJ2-2	ASSIVSGGGDTGELF
TRBV19	.	TRBJ1-5	ASSIFGSGSRQPQH
TRBV29-1	.	TRBJ2-2	SVAPRAGELF
TRBV7-6	.	TRBJ2-7	ASSVTGAYEQY
TRBV4-1	.	TRBJ2-5	ASSQDWLQQETQY
TRBV6-1	.	TRBJ2-3	ASSFRQGGDTQY